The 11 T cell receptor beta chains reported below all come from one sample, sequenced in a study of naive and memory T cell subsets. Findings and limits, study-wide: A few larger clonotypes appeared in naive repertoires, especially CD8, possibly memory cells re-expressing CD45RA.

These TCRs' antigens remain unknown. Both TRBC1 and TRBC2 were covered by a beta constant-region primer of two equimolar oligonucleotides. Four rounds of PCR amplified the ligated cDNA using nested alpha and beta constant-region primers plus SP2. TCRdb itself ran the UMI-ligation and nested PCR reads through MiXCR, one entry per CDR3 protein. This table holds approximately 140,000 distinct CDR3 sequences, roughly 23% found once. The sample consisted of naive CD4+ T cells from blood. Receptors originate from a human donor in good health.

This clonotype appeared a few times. CDR3 sequence: CASSVDRIHSGANVLTF. CDR3 sequence (DNA): TGTGCCAGCAGCGTCGACAGGATACATTCTGGGGCCAACGTCCTGACTTTC. The chain employs TRBV5-4 and TRBJ2-6; TRBD1 might be the D (6 bases). The CDR3 runs 17 residues. Looked up from germline, CDR1 is SGHNT and CDR2 is YYREEE (reference sequence). V was trimmed by 4 bases and J by 1 base, leaving 15 bases between them.

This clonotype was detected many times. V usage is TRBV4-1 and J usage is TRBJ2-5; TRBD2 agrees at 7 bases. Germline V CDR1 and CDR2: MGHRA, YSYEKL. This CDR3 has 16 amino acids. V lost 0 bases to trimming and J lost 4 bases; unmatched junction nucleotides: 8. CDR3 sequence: CASSQDWEGVGETQYF. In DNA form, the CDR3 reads TGCGCCAGCAGCCAAGATTGGGAGGGAGTAGGAGAGACCCAGTACTTC.

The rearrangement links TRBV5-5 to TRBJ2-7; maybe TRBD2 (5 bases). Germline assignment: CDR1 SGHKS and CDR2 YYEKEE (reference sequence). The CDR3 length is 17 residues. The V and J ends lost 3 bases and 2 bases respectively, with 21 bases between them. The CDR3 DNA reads TGTGCCAGCAGCTCTCCTGGACTCAGCCTCAAGACCTACGAGCAGTACTTC. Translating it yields CASSSPGLSLKTYEQYF.

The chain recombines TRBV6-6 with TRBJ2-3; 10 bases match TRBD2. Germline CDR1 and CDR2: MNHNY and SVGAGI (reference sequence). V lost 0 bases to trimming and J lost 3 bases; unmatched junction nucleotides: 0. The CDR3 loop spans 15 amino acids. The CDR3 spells CASSYSSGRTDTQYF. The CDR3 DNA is TGTGCCAGCAGTTACTCTAGCGGGAGGACAGATACGCAGTATTTT.

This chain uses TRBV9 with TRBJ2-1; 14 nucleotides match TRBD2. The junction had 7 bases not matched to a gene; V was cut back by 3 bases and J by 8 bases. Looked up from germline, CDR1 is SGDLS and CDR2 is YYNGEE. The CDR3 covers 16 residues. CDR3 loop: CASSAGTSGSLDEQFF. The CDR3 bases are TGTGCCAGCAGCGCAGGGACTAGCGGGAGTCTCGATGAGCAGTTCTTC.

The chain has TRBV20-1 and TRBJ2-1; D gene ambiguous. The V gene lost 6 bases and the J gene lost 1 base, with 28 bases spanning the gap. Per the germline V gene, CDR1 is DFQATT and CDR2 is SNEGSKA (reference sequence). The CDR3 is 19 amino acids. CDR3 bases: TGCAGTGCCCTCGTTTCCAGTGGGAAAACTGTTAAATCCTACAATGAGCAGTTCTTC. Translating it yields CSALVSSGKTVKSYNEQFF.

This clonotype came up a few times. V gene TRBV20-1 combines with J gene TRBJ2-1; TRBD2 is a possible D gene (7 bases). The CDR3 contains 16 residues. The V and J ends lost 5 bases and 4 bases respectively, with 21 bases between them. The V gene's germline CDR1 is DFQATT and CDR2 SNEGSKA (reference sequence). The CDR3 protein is CSAPRGGQRWYNEQFF. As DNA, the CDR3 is TGCAGTGCTCCGAGGGGGGGGCAGAGGTGGTACAATGAGCAGTTCTTC.

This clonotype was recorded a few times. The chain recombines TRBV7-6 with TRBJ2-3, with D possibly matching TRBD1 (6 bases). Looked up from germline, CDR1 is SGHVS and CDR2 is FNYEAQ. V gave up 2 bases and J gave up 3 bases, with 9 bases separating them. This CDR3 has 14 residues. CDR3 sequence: CASSLFRGTDTQYF. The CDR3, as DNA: TGTGCCAGCAGCTTATTTAGGGGGACAGATACGCAGTATTTT.

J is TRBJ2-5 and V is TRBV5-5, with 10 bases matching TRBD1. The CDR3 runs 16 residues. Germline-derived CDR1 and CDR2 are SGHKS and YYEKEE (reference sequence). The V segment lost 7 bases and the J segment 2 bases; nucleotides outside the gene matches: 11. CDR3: CASDRGPRKLQETQYF. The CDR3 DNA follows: TGTGCCAGCGACAGGGGGCCAAGAAAGTTACAAGAGACCCAGTACTTC.

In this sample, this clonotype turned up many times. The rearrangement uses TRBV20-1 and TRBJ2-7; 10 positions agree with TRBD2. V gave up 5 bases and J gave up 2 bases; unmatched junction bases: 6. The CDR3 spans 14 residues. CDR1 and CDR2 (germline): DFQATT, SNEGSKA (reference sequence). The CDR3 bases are TGCAGTGCTGCGCTAGCGGGAGTTCCCTACGAGCAGTACTTC. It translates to CSAALAGVPYEQYF.

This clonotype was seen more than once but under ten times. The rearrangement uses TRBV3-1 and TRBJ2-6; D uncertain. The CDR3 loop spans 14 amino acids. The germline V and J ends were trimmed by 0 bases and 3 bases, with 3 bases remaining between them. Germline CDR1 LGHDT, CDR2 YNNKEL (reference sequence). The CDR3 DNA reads TGTGCCAGCAGCCAAGATGTTGGGGCCAACGTCCTGACTTTC. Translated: CASSQDVGANVLTF.